This T cell receptor beta chain was captured in a study of cytomegalovirus exposure and HLA in healthy donors. This clone was seen only a few times. PCR used 60 Vbeta primers and 13 Jbeta primers. Clones were sequenced by immunoSEQ multiplex PCR, and TCRdb holds only the in-frame ones, with some missing. The sample lists some 160,000 clones, roughly 87% occurring once. The receptor's source is a woman aged 45-60 years in good health and CMV-seronegative. The specimen was PBMCs.

The CDR3 reads CASSQPFRDSEQFF. In DNA form, the CDR3 reads TGCGCCAGCAGCCAACCCTTTCGGGACAGCGAGCAGTTCTTC. The J gene is TRBJ2-1, the V gene TRBV4-1; 7 positions agree with TRBD1. The junction had 8 bases not matched to a gene; V was cut back by 2 bases and J by 10 bases. Germline-derived CDR1 and CDR2 are MGHRA and YSYEKL. The CDR3 is 14 residues long.